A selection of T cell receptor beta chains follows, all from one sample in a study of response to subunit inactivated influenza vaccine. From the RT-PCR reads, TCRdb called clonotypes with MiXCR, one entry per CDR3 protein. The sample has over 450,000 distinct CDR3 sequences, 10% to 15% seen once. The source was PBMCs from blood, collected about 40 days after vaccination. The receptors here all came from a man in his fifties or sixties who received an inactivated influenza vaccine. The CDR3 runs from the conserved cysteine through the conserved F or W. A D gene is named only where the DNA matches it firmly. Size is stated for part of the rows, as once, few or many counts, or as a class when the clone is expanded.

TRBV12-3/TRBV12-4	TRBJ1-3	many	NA	TGTGCCAGCAGTCCCCCGCCTGGAAACACCATATATTTT	CASSPPPGNTIYF
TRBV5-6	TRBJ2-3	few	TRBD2	TGTGCCAGCAGCTCCAATGACAGCGGGAGGGAACGCACAGATACGCAGTATTTT	CASSSNDSGRERTDTQYF
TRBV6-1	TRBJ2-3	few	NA	TGTGCCAGCAGCCACGGGTTGGGAAGCCCACCAGATACGCAGTATTTT	CASSHGLGSPPDTQYF
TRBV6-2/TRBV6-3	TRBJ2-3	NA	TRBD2	TGTGCCAGCACTCGAAGGCGGGGGGGCTCAGATACGCAGTATTTT	CASTRRRGGSDTQYF
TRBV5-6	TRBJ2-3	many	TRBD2	TGTGCCAGCAGCTTTCCGGGACTAGCGGATAATACGCAGTATTTT	CASSFPGLADNTQYF
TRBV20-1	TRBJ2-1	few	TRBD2	TGCAGTGCTAGCACGGGACTAGCGACCGATGAGCAGTTCTTC	CSASTGLATDEQFF
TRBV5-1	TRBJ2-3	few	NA	TGCGCCAGCAGCTTGGAGATCGGTGGAGATACGCAGTATTTT	CASSLEIGGDTQYF
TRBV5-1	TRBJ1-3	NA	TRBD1	TGCGCCAGCAGCTTGAAGACAGGGGGACATGGAAACACCATATATTTT	CASSLKTGGHGNTIYF
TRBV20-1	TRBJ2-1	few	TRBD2	TGCAGTCGCCGGGCGGGAGGGCCGGAGCAGTTCTTC	CSRRAGGPEQFF
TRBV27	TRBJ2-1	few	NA	TGTGCCAGCAGTTTATCGAGGGGGATGGGTCTGCCCCACTTC	CASSLSRGMGLPHF
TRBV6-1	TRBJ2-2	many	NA	TGTGCCAGCACCCCTAGCGGGACAGGGACCACCGGGGAGCTGTTTTTT	CASTPSGTGTTGELFF
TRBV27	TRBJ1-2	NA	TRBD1	TGTGCCAGCAGTGGAGGGACAGGGGGCTATGGCTACACCTTC	CASSGGTGGYGYTF
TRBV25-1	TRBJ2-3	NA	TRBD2	TGCGCAAGTAGCGGGGGGGGCGATACGCAGTATTTT	CASSGGGDTQYF
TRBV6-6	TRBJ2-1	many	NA	TGTGCCAGCACCCAAATGGTTAGCGGTGAGCAGTTCTTC	CASTQMVSGEQFF
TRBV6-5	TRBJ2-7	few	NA	TGTGCCAGCAGTTACTCTGGCGGGAACTACGAGCAGTACTTC	CASSYSGGNYEQYF
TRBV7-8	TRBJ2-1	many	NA	TGTGCCAGCAGCTTAGCGGCGGTAAATGAGCAGTTCTTC	CASSLAAVNEQFF
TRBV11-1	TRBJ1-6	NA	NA	TGTGCCAGCAGCTTCCAGAGTAATTCACCCCTCCACTTT	CASSFQSNSPLHF
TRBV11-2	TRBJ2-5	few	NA	TGTGCCAGCACCAATGGGGAGACCCAGTACTTC	CASTNGETQYF
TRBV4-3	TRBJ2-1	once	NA	TGCGCCAGCAGCCAAGATCAGAGCTCCTACAATGAGCAGTTCTTC	CASSQDQSSYNEQFF
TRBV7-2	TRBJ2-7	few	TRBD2	TGTGCCAGCAGCCCCAGTAGCGGGAGGAGCGAGCAGTACTTC	CASSPSSGRSEQYF
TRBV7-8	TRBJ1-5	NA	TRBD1	TGTGCCAGCAGCCTCGGGACAGCCTTAACGCGGGAGCCCCAGCATTTT	CASSLGTALTREPQHF
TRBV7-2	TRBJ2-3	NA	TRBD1	TGTGCCAGCAGCTTATTTCCCGGGACAGGGCTCACAGATACGCAGTATTTT	CASSLFPGTGLTDTQYF
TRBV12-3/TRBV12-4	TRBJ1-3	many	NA	TGTGCCAGCAACTACGGGGGGACTGGAAACACCATATATTTT	CASNYGGTGNTIYF
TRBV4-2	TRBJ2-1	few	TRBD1	TGTGCCAGCAGCCAACGGGACAGGGTGAGCGAGCAGTTCTTC	CASSQRDRVSEQFF
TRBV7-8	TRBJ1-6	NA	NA	TGTGCCAGCAGCAGACACCGGGACACAAATTCACCCCTCCACTTT	CASSRHRDTNSPLHF
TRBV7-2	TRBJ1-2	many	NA	TGTGCCGGAGCAACGAGATCGGGGGACTATGGCTACACCTTC	CAGATRSGDYGYTF
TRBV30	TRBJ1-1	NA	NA	TGTGCCTGGGAGTCCGGGGACACTGAAGCTTTCTTT	CAWESGDTEAFF
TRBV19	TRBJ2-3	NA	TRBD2	TGTGCCAGTAGTACCCACCTAGCGGGAGGGGCCGATACGCAGTATTTT	CASSTHLAGGADTQYF
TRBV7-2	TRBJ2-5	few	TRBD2	TGTGCCAGCAGCAAACTAGCGGGATCACAAGAGACCCAGTACTTC	CASSKLAGSQETQYF